The rows below give T cell receptor beta chains drawn from one sample of a study of primary melanoma T cells and metastatic recurrence. Sequencing was performed with immunoSEQ multiplex PCR; in TCRdb, only in-frame clones are kept and a portion is missing. The profile shows about 220 clones, about 85% of them singletons. Specimen: melanoma tumor tissue. Receptor source: a human donor with melanoma. The CDR3 runs from the conserved cysteine through the conserved F or W. The order of the fields is J gene, clone size, D gene, V gene, CDR3 protein, CDR3 DNA. A D gene is named only where the DNA matches it firmly. Part of the rows lack a size; the others show once, few, many or a class for expanded clones.

TRBJ1-5,.,.,TRBV19,CASSILGRNQPQHF,TGTGCCAGTAGTATCTTGGGACGCAATCAGCCCCAGCATTTT
TRBJ2-2,.,.,TRBV11-3,CASSLTTANTGELFF,TGTGCCAGCAGCTTAACAACCGCGAACACCGGGGAGCTGTTTTTT
TRBJ2-7,.,TRBD2,TRBV19,CASSVRLAGDEQYF,TGTGCCAGTAGTGTGAGACTAGCGGGAGACGAGCAGTACTTC
TRBJ2-7,.,.,TRBV11-3,CASSPPLSRRVSYEQYF,TGTGCCAGCAGCCCTCCCTTATCCCGCAGGGTATCGTACGAGCAGTACTTC
TRBJ2-2,.,.,TRBV23-1,CASSQAGTRNRNGELFF,TGCGCCAGCAGCCAGGCCGGGACACGAAATAGGAACGGGGAGCTGTTTTTT
TRBJ1-1,.,.,TRBV14,CASSQDRTEAFF,TGTGCCAGCAGCCAAGACAGAACTGAAGCTTTCTTT
TRBJ2-7,.,.,TRBV4-1,CASSQDRGLGDSYEQYF,TGCGCCAGCAGCCAAGATAGGGGCCTCGGGGACTCCTACGAGCAGTACTTC
TRBJ1-5,.,TRBD1,TRBV15,CATSRDVTRGTVRGQPQHF,TGTGCCACCAGTAGAGACGTGACCCGAGGGACAGTCCGAGGGCAGCCCCAGCATTTT
TRBJ2-1,.,TRBD2,TRBV11-3,CASSTWTSRGASEQFF,TGTGCCAGCAGCACGTGGACTAGCAGGGGAGCTTCCGAGCAGTTCTTC
TRBJ1-1,.,.,TRBV11-3,CASSLVVRNTEAFF,TGTGCCAGCAGCTTAGTAGTACGGAACACTGAAGCTTTCTTT
TRBJ1-1,.,TRBD1,TRBV6-8,CASSYSRRGPNEIMNTEAFF,TGTGCCAGCAGTTATTCTCGCAGGGGGCCGAACGAAATCATGAACACTGAAGCTTTCTTT
TRBJ2-1,.,TRBD2,TRBV6-8,CASRSLPMGGEFF,TGTGCCAGCAGGTCCCTCCCGATGGGAGGGGAGTTCTTC
TRBJ2-3,.,.,TRBV12-5,CASSRGGSTDTQYF,TGTGCCAGCTCCCGGGGCGGGAGCACAGATACGCAGTATTTT
TRBJ2-5,.,TRBD2,TRBV6-8,CASSLAGGRETQYF,TGTGCCAGCAGTCTAGCGGGAGGGAGGGAGACCCAGTACTTC
TRBJ2-7,few,.,TRBV11-3,CASSDGDGRYEQYF,TGTGCCAGCAGCGACGGGGACGGACGATACGAGCAGTACTTC
TRBJ1-5,.,TRBD1,TRBV28,CASSLWTGGSNQPQHF,TGTGCCAGCAGTTTATGGACAGGGGGAAGCAATCAGCCCCAGCATTTT
TRBJ2-7,.,.,TRBV11-3,CASSLEDRSYEQYF,TGTGCCAGCAGCTTAGAAGACAGGTCCTACGAGCAGTACTTC
TRBJ1-5,.,.,TRBV19,CASRSMQNQPQHF,TGTGCCAGTCGATCGATGCAAAATCAGCCCCAGCATTTT
TRBJ2-3,.,TRBD2,TRBV5-1,CASSLLSGGDTDTQYF,TGCGCCAGCAGCTTATTAAGCGGGGGAGACACAGATACGCAGTATTTT
TRBJ1-1,.,.,TRBV11-3,CASSFGQLNTEAFF,TGTGCCAGCAGCTTTGGACAGCTGAACACTGAAGCTTTCTTT
TRBJ1-6,once,TRBD1,TRBV28,CASSLGDRGKSPLHF,TGTGCCAGCAGTCTGGGGGACAGGGGTAAATCACCCCTCCACTTT
TRBJ2-5,.,.,TRBV14,CASSPGHLTRQETQYF,TGTGCCAGCAGCCCCGGTCACCTAACTAGACAAGAAACCCAGTACTTC
TRBJ2-7,few,TRBD1,TRBV11-3,CASSEGTGGIYEQYF,TGTGCCAGCAGTGAAGGGACAGGGGGAATCTACGAGCAGTACTTC
TRBJ2-7,.,TRBD2,TRBV15,CATGGDDSVHEQYF,TGTGCCACCGGGGGGGACGACAGTGTCCACGAGCAGTACTTC
TRBJ2-5,.,TRBD1,TRBV19,CASKTRGQGEETQYF,TGTGCCAGTAAAACCAGGGGACAGGGGGAAGAGACCCAGTACTTC
TRBJ2-1,few,TRBD2,TRBV11-3,CASSLTSGRYYSEQFF,TGTGCCAGCAGCTTAACTAGCGGGAGGTATTATAGTGAGCAGTTCTTC
TRBJ1-1,.,.,TRBV11-3,CASLSRGRYLNTEAFF,TGTGCCAGCCTAAGCCGGGGCCGATATCTGAACACTGAAGCTTTCTTT